In its sample, the clone carrying this T cell receptor beta chain was seen many times. This CDR3 comprises 17 residues. Germline CDR1 SEHNR, CDR2 FQNEAQ (reference sequence). V trimming: 5 bases; J trimming: 0 bases; junction bases outside the gene matches: 6. This sample was included in a study of T cells in Graves' hyperthyroidism and ophthalmopathy. Authors of the study amplified TCR beta CDR3 regions from RNA transcripts. The TCR CDR3 first-round RT-PCR relied on the HTBI primer set. TCRdb re-analysed the multiplex PCR reads in MiXCR, keeping a single row per CDR3 protein. The profile shows 350,000 to 400,000 distinct CDR3 sequences, around 13% of them singletons.

The rearrangement links TRBV7-9 to TRBJ1-5, with TRBD1 matching over 11 bases. Sequenced input: blood. This TCR was sampled from a woman aged 55-70 years with Graves' hyperthyroidism. The CDR3 DNA is TGTGCCAGCAGCCCTGGGACAGGGGGGGATAGCAATCAGCCCCAGCATTTT. Translated, it gives CASSPGTGGDSNQPQHF.